This entry is about one T cell receptor beta chain. Its target is unknown. These data belong to a study of PD-1 blockade in classical Hodgkin lymphoma. General study points: Newly diagnosed patients reportedly had lower baseline TCR diversity than healthy donors. Individuals initiating nivolumab under 1 year after ASCT were excluded. There was a significant rise in CD4+ TCR diversity by C4D1, with no such rise for CD8+.

Germline V gene sequence: CDR1 SGHVS, CDR2 FQNEAQ. V lost 4 bases to trimming and J lost 7 bases, with 14 bases between them. This CDR3 spans 14 amino acids. Relapse after autologous stem cell transplantation occurred in every patient, and brentuximab vedotin exposure varied. Sequencing was performed with immunoSEQ multiplex PCR; in TCRdb, only in-frame clones are kept and a portion is missing. The table includes about 15,000 clones, less than 70% detected once. The chain carries TRBV7-8 and TRBJ1-5; D possibly corresponds to TRBD1 (6 bases). The receptor was isolated from a human donor with classical Hodgkin lymphoma. Sample: peripheral blood mononuclear cells (PBMCs), taken at baseline. The CDR3 region has the DNA TGTGCCAGCAGCTCACAGGGTAATTCCCAGCCCCAGCATTTT. This encodes CASSSQGNSQPQHF.